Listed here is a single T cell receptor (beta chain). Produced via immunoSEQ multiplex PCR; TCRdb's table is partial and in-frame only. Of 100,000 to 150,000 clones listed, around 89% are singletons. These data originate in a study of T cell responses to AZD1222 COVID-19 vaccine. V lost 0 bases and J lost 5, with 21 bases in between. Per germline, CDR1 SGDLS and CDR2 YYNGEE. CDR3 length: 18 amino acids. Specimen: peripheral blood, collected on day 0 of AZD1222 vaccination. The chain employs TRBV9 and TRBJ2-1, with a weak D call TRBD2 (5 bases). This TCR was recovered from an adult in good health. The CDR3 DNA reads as TGTGCCAGCAGCGTAGGCTTAACTAGATTCCTGGTTGACAATGAGCAGTTCTTC. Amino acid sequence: CASSVGLTRFLVDNEQFF.